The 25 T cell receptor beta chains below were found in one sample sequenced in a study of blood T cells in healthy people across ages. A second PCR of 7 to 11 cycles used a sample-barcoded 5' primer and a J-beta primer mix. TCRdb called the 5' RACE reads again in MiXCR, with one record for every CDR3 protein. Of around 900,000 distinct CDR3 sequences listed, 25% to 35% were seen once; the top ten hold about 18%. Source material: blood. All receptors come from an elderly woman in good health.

In nucleotides, the CDR3 is TGCAGTGCTACCCTAAGTAGCGGGGGTCTTAGGGCCCAGTACTTC. This sequence encodes CSATLSSGGLRAQYF. The rearrangement links TRBV20-1 to TRBJ2-5; 9 nucleotides align to TRBD2. Looked up from germline, CDR1 is DFQATT and CDR2 is SNEGSKA (reference sequence). J gave up 9 bases and V 4 bases, and 15 bases lay outside the gene matches. The CDR3 runs 15 residues.

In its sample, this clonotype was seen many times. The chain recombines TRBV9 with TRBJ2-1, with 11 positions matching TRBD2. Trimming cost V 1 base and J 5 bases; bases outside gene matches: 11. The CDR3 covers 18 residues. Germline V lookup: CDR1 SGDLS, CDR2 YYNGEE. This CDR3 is CASSVSSGGAFFDNEQFF. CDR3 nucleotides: TGTGCCAGCAGCGTAAGTAGCGGGGGGGCGTTCTTCGACAATGAGCAGTTCTTC.

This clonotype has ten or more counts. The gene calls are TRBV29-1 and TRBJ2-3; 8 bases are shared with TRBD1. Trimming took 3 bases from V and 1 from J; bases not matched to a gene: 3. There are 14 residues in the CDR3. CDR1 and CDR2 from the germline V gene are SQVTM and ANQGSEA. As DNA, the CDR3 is TGCAGCGTTGAGGGCAGGGGGCGCACAGATACGCAGTATTTT. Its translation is CSVEGRGRTDTQYF.

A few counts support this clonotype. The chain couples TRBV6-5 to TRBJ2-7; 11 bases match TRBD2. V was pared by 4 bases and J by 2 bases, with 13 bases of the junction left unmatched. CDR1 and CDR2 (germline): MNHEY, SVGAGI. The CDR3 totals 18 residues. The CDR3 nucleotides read TGTGCCAGCAGTTCAACCCTCGTCCTAGCGGGGGGTCCCTACGAGCAGTACTTC. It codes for CASSSTLVLAGGPYEQYF.

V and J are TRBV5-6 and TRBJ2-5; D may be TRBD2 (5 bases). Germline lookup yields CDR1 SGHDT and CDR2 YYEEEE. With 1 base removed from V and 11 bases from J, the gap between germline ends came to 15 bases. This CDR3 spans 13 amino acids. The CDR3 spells CASSLPRRGEQYF. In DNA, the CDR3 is TGTGCCAGCAGCTTGCCTCGACGGGGTGAGCAGTACTTC.

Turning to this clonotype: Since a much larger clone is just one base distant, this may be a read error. The CDR3 sequence is CASSLQGVVSNHGYTF. The DNA for the CDR3 is TGTGCCAGCAGTTTACAGGGGGTTGTTTCTAACCATGGCTACACCTTC. The chain uses TRBV27 and TRBJ1-2; 7 bases map to TRBD1. The CDR3 is 16 amino acids. The germline V gene encodes CDR1 MNHEY and CDR2 SMNVEV (reference sequence).

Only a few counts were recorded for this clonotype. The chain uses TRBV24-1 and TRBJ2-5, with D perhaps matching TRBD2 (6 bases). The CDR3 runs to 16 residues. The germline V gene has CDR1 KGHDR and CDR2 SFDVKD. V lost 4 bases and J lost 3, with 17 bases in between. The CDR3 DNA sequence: TGTGCCACCAGTGAATCTCCCGGGACTCTGAAAGAGACCCAGTACTTC. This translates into CATSESPGTLKETQYF.

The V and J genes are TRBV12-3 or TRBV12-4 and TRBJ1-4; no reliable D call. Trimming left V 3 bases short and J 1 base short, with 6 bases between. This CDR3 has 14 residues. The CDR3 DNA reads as TGTGCCAGCAGTTTCCAGTTAACTAATGAAAAACTGTTTTTT. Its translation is CASSFQLTNEKLFF.

The CDR3 loop is CASSLDQNRGDTEAFF. CDR3 nucleotides: TGCGCCAGCAGCTTGGATCAGAATAGAGGCGACACTGAAGCTTTCTTT. The J gene is TRBJ1-1, the V gene TRBV5-1; no definite D call. Per germline, CDR1 SGHRS and CDR2 YFSETQ. The germline V and J ends were trimmed by 0 bases and 3 bases, with 15 bases remaining between them. The CDR3 totals 16 residues.

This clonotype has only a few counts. The CDR3 here is CAISQGEETQYF. DNA of the CDR3: TGTGCCATCAGCCAGGGGGAGGAGACCCAGTACTTC. The genes are TRBV10-3 and TRBJ2-5; 7 bases align to TRBD1. The CDR3 totals 12 residues. J lost 5 bases, V lost 6 bases, and 3 bases had no gene match. In germline, CDR1 is ENHRY, CDR2 SYGVKD.

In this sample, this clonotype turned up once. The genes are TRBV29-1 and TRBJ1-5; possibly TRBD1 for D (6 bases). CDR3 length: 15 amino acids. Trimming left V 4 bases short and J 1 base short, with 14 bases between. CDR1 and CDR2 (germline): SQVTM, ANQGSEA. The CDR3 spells CSVGSEGGSNQPQHF. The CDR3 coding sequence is TGCAGCGTTGGCAGCGAGGGGGGGAGCAATCAGCCCCAGCATTTT.

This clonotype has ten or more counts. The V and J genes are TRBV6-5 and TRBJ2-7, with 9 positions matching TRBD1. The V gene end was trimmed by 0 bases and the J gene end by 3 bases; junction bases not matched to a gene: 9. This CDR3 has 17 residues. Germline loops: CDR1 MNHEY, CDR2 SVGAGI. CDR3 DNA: TGTGCCAGCAGTTACTCAGCTGTAGGGGACAGGGTCTACGAGCAGTACTTC. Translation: CASSYSAVGDRVYEQYF.

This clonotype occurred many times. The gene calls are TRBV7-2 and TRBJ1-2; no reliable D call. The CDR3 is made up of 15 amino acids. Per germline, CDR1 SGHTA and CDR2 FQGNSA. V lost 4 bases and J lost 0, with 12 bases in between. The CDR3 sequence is CASSSQTIANYGYTF. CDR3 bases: TGTGCCAGCAGCTCCCAGACAATAGCTAACTATGGCTACACCTTC.

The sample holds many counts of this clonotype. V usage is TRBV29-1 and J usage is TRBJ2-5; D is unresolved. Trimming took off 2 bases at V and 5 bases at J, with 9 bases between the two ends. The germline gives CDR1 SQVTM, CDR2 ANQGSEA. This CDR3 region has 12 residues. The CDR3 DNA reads TGCAGCGTTGAAACTCAGACGGAGACCCAGTACTTC. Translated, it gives CSVETQTETQYF.

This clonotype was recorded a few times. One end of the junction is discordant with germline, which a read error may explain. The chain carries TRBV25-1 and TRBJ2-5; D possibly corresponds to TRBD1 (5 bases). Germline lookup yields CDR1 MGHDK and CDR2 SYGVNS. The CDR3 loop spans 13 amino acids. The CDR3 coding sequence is TGTGCCAGCAGCCGACAGATTCAAGGGACCCAGTACTTC. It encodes CASSRQIQGTQYF.

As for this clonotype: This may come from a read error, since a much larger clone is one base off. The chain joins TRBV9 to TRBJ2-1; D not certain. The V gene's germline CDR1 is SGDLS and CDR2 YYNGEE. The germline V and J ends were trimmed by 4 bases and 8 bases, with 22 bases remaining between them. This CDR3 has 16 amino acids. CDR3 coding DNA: TGTGCCAGCAGCTCAGGACCCAATTTTAGTGGGGATGAGCAGTTCTTC. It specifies CASSSGPNFSGDEQFF.

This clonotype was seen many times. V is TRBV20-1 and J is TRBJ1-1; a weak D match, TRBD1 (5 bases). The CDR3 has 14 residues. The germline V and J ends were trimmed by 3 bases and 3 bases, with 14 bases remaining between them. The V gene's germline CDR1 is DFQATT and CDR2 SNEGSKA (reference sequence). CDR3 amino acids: CSASLSGGDTEAFF. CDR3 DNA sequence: TGCAGTGCTAGCCTGAGCGGAGGGGACACTGAAGCTTTCTTT.

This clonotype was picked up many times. The CDR3 sequence is CSARTGAYGYTF. CDR3 DNA sequence: TGCAGTGCTAGAACAGGCGCGTATGGCTACACCTTC. The J gene is TRBJ1-2, the V gene TRBV20-1; D perhaps matches TRBD1 (5 bases). CDR3 length equals 12 residues. Germline assignment: CDR1 DFQATT and CDR2 SNEGSKA (reference sequence). The V end was cut by 2 bases, the J end by 5 bases, with 9 bases between.

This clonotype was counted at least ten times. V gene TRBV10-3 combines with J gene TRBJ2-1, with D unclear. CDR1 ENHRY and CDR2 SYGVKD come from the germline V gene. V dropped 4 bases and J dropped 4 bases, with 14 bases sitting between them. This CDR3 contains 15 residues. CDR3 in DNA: TGTGCCATCAGTGGCCCCGCCTCAACTTACAATGAGCAGTTCTTC. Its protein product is CAISGPASTYNEQFF.

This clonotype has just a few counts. The chain's CDR3 is CASSPFHSQETQYF. DNA for the CDR3: TGCGCCAGCAGCCCCTTCCACAGCCAAGAGACCCAGTACTTC. The J gene is TRBJ2-5, the V gene TRBV5-1; the D is unclear. Germline V CDR1 and CDR2: SGHRS, YFSETQ. The CDR3 sequence is 14 residues long. Trimming pared 4 bases from V and 1 base from J, leaving 11 bases between.

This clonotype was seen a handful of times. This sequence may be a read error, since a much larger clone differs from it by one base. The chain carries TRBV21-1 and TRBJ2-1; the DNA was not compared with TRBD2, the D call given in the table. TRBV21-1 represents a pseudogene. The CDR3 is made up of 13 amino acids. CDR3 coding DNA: TGTGCCAGCAGCAAAGGACTAGCAGAGACCCAGTTCTTC. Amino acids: CASSKGLAETQFF.

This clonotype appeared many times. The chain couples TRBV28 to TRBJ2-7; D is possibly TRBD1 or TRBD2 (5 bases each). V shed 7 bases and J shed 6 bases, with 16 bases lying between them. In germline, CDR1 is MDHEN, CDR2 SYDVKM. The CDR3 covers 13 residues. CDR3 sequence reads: CASTPALGTEQYF. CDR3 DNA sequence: TGTGCCAGCACCCCCGCTCTAGGGACCGAGCAGTACTTC. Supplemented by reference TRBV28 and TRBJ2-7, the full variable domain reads DVKVTQSSRYLVKRTGEKVFLECVQDMDHENMFWYRQDPGLGLRLIYFSYDVKMKEKGDIPEGYSVSREKKERFSLILESASTNQTSMYLCASTPALGTEQYFGPGTRLTVT.

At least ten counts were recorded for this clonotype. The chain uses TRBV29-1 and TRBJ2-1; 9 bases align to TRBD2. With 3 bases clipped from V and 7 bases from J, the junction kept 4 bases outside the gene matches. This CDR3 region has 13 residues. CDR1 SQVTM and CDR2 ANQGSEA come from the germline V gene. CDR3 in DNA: TGCAGCGTTGACGGCGGGGGGGTTAATGAGCAGTTCTTC. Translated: CSVDGGGVNEQFF.

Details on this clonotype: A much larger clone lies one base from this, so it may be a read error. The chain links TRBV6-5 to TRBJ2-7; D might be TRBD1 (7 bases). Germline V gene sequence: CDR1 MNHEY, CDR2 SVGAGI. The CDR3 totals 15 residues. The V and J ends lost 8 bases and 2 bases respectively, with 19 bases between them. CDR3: CASGYRRGPTYEQYF. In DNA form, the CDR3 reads TGTGCCAGCGGCTACCGGAGGGGGCCCACCTACGAGCAGTACTTC.

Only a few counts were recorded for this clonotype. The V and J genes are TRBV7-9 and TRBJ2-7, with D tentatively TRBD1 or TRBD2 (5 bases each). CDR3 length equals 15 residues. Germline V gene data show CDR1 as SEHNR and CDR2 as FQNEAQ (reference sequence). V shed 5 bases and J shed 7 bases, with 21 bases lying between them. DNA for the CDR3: TGTGCCAGCAGCAGTCGGGGCCAGCCCTACAATGAGCAGTACTTC. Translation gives CASSSRGQPYNEQYF.